This TCR beta chain was observed in a study of a mutant IDH1 vaccine in newly diagnosed glioma. About this clone: Its target is unknown.

V lost 6 bases, J lost 6 bases, and 18 bases lay in between. The V gene's germline CDR1 is SNHLY and CDR2 FYNNEI. The CDR3 contains 15 residues. Time point meaning: week 11, during vaccination. Each dose delivered 300 ug of mutant IDH1 20-mer peptide subcutaneously with imiquimod. Generated by immunoSEQ multiplex PCR, the TCRdb table keeps only in-frame clones and is missing some. The top ten clones hold more than 2% of a sample with 45,000 to 60,000 clones, 90% to 95% of them seen once. This specimen was PBMCs, taken from a glioma patient whose treatment included an IDH1 peptide vaccine. The TCR sequence derives from a man aged 45-65 years with glioma. The rearrangement uses TRBV2 and TRBJ2-1; D not certain. In DNA form, the CDR3 reads TGTGCCAGCAGACGATCCTCCGCCTCGGGCAATGAGCAGTTCTTC. Amino acids: CASRRSSASGNEQFF.